These 21 T cell receptor beta chains came from one sample sequenced in a study of blood T cell repertoires in COVID-19. Only in-frame clones appear in the TCRdb table, and some are missing; sequencing was by immunoSEQ multiplex PCR. The table lists some 490,000 clones, approximately 86% of them singletons, with around 7.9% in the top ten. Sequences were obtained from PBMCs or T cells enriched from blood (not recorded which). These receptor sequences come from a woman aged 55-70 years who had recovered from COVID-19.

V gene TRBV25-1 combines with J gene TRBJ2-3; 7 positions match TRBD2. Trimming removed 5 bases from V and 2 bases from J; junction bases left unmatched: 4. Looked up from germline, CDR1 is MGHDK and CDR2 is SYGVNS. The CDR3 extends over 14 amino acids. The CDR3 bases are TGTGCCAGCAGTCCCGGGAGGAACACAGATACGCAGTATTTT. Translating it yields CASSPGRNTDTQYF.

This chain uses TRBV11-3 with TRBJ2-7, with 8 bases aligning to TRBD1. V was pared by 5 bases and J by 5 bases, with 11 bases of the junction left unmatched. CDR3 length: 15 residues. Germline CDR1 reads SGHNT; CDR2 reads YENEEA. CDR3 sequence (DNA): TGTGCCAGCAGCCCCCGCGGACAGGGAGACAACGAGCAGTACTTC. Its translation: CASSPRGQGDNEQYF.

In DNA, the CDR3 is TGTGCCAGCAGCTCTAAATTTACAGGGTTTGTAGATTCACCCCTCCACTTT. This gives the protein CASSSKFTGFVDSPLHF. The rearrangement joins TRBV5-5 to TRBJ1-6, with D tentatively TRBD1 (6 bases). Trimming cost V 3 bases and J 8 bases, with 21 bases left between them. In germline, CDR1 is SGHKS, CDR2 YYEKEE (reference sequence). The CDR3 contains 17 residues.

V usage is TRBV30 and J usage is TRBJ2-1; a weak D match, TRBD1 (6 bases). Germline CDR1 and CDR2: GTSNPN and SVGIG (reference sequence). Trimming cost V 3 bases and J 5 bases, with 23 bases left between them. CDR3 size: 17 residues. The CDR3 bases are TGTGCCTGGAGAAGACGATCCGGGACAAGAAAGAACAATGAGCAGTTCTTC. This sequence encodes CAWRRRSGTRKNNEQFF.

The chain recombines TRBV2 with TRBJ1-4; D is perhaps TRBD1 (6 bases). This CDR3 is built from 14 residues. Looked up from germline, CDR1 is SNHLY and CDR2 is FYNNEI. V was pared by 9 bases and J by 8 bases, with 19 bases between. CDR3 sequence reads: CASTGGGRGEKLFF. The DNA of the CDR3 is TGTGCCAGTACCGGCGGGGGGCGCGGGGAAAAACTGTTTTTT.

The gene calls are TRBV23-1 and TRBJ1-2; maybe TRBD1 (5 bases). Being an ORF, TRBV23-1 has a function that is uncertain. Between the trimmed V and J ends, which lost 4 bases and 7 bases, there was a span of 19 bases. The CDR3 length is 15 residues. The CDR3 protein is CASSRFPRVGGGYTF. Here the CDR3 DNA reads TGCGCCAGCAGTCGATTCCCCAGGGTGGGCGGTGGCTACACCTTC.

The chain recombines TRBV9 with TRBJ2-7; weak D call: TRBD2 (5 bases). The germline gives CDR1 SGDLS, CDR2 YYNGEE. The CDR3 is 12 residues long. Trimming removed 4 bases from V and 2 bases from J, with 7 bases in between. The DNA for the CDR3 is TGTGCCAGCAGCCGGGGAGCCTACGAGCAGTACTTC. As protein: CASSRGAYEQYF.

The chain carries TRBV4-1 and TRBJ2-5, with TRBD1 identical over 7 bases. Germline V lookup: CDR1 MGHRA, CDR2 YSYEKL. The CDR3 runs 17 residues. V lost 4 bases, J lost 2 bases, and 13 bases stayed unmatched. Written as DNA, the CDR3 is TGCGCCAGCAGCCCCCATCACCGGACAGGTGCACAAGAGACCCAGTACTTC. Encoded protein: CASSPHHRTGAQETQYF.

J is TRBJ1-1 and V is TRBV7-2; tentative D call: TRBD1 (6 bases). Germline V gene data show CDR1 as SGHTA and CDR2 as FQGNSA. Trimming cost V 1 base and J 11 bases, with 14 bases left between them. This CDR3 comprises 13 residues. CDR3 loop: CASSLESGHWAFF. CDR3 nucleotides: TGTGCCAGCAGCTTAGAATCGGGACATTGGGCTTTCTTT.

The V and J genes are TRBV4-1 and TRBJ1-4; maybe TRBD1 (6 bases). The length of the CDR3 is 15 residues. The germline CDR1 and CDR2 sequences are MGHRA and YSYEKL. V lost 0 bases, J lost 8 bases, and 13 bases lay in between. As DNA, the CDR3 is TGCGCCAGCAGCCAAGATCTGGGACACGCAGAAAAACTGTTTTTT. This gives the protein CASSQDLGHAEKLFF.

This clone was detected only a few times. The chain couples TRBV6-2 or TRBV6-3 to TRBJ1-2, with 8 bases matching TRBD1. This CDR3 has 13 residues. CDR1 is MNHEY and CDR2 is SVGEGT in the germline V gene. The V and J ends lost 5 bases and 5 bases, in that order; junction bases with no gene match: 4. As DNA, the CDR3 is TGTGCCAGCAGTCAACAGGGGGTATATGGCTACACCTTC. Amino acids: CASSQQGVYGYTF.

This clone was picked up a small number of times. The chain is built from TRBV2 and TRBJ1-2; a possible D gene is TRBD1 (5 bases). Looked up from germline, CDR1 is SNHLY and CDR2 is FYNNEI. V gave up 0 bases and J gave up 4 bases, with 9 bases separating them. The CDR3 sequence is 14 residues long. CDR3 in DNA: TGTGCCAGCAGTGAAGCAGGGGCGGCCTATGGCTACACCTTC. Translation gives CASSEAGAAYGYTF.

The V call is TRBV19, the J call TRBJ1-5; D perhaps matches TRBD1 (5 bases). The germline V and J ends were trimmed by 3 bases and 4 bases, with 7 bases remaining between them. There are 13 residues in the CDR3. Germline CDR1 reads LNHDA; CDR2 reads SQIVND (reference sequence). CDR3 nucleotide sequence: TGTGCCAGTAGTATGACAGCTAATCAGCCCCAGCATTTT. Translating gives CASSMTANQPQHF.

The V gene is TRBV7-2, the J gene TRBJ1-6; the D is unclear. CDR1 is SGHTA, CDR2 FQGNSA, per germline. Between the trimmed V and J ends, which lost 5 bases and 7 bases, there was a span of 18 bases. The CDR3 runs 16 residues. The CDR3 spells CASSRGREAENSPLHF. DNA for the CDR3: TGTGCCAGCAGCCGTGGACGGGAAGCAGAGAATTCACCCCTCCACTTT. The full variable domain, in which reference TRBV7-2 and TRBJ1-6 provide the parts outside the CDR3, is GAGVSQSPSNKVTEKGKDVELRCDPISGHTALYWYRQSLGQGLEFLIYFQGNSAPDKSGLPSDRFSAERTGGSVSTLTIQRTQQEDSAVYLCASSRGREAENSPLHFGNGTRLTVT.

The rearrangement joins TRBV6-6 to TRBJ2-1, with 7 nucleotides matching TRBD2. Germline CDR1 and CDR2: MNHNY and SVGAGI (reference sequence). V shed 6 bases and J 0 bases; nucleotides not matched to a gene: 2. This CDR3 spans 14 amino acids. Here the CDR3 reads CASRPSGSYNEQFF. The CDR3 nucleotides are TGTGCCAGCAGACCTAGCGGCTCCTACAATGAGCAGTTCTTC.

This clone was found once. The chain's CDR3 is CAFIPGDSTEAFF. Written as DNA, the CDR3 is TGTGCCTTCATCCCAGGGGATTCCACTGAAGCTTTCTTT. The chain combines TRBV30 with TRBJ1-1; TRBD1 is a possible D gene (6 bases). V dropped 7 bases and J dropped 4 bases, with 16 bases sitting between them. The CDR3 length is 13 residues. Per germline, CDR1 GTSNPN and CDR2 SVGIG (reference sequence).

The chain combines TRBV30 with TRBJ2-2; D perhaps matches TRBD2 (5 bases). This CDR3 is 13 amino acids long. Germline lookup yields CDR1 GTSNPN and CDR2 SVGIG (reference sequence). Trimming took 0 bases from V and 5 from J, leaving 7 bases between them. Written as DNA, the CDR3 is TGTGCCTGGAGTGTCGAGGGAACCGGGGAGCTGTTTTTT. Its protein product is CAWSVEGTGELFF.

J is TRBJ2-7 and V is TRBV6-5; possible D gene TRBD1, 6 bases. The germline gives CDR1 MNHEY, CDR2 SVGAGI. Trimming shortened V by 5 bases and J by 0 bases, and 14 bases separated the two germline ends. The CDR3 contains 15 residues. DNA of the CDR3: TGTGCCAGCAGTACCCTGGACAGAAGCTCCTACGAGCAGTACGTC. It specifies CASSTLDRSSYEQYV.

This chain uses TRBV11-3 with TRBJ2-6; D gene ambiguous. Between the trimmed V and J ends, which lost 0 bases and 9 bases, there was a span of 6 bases. Germline lookup yields CDR1 SGHNT and CDR2 YENEEA. The CDR3 consists of 13 residues. The DNA for the CDR3 is TGTGCCAGCAGCTTAGATCGTGTCAACGTCCTGACTTTC. Protein: CASSLDRVNVLTF.

The chain uses TRBV5-5 and TRBJ2-1; the match to TRBD2 covers 8 bases. Unmatched junction bases numbered 6, after V lost 4 bases and J lost 0 bases. The CDR3 has 16 residues. CDR1 and CDR2 (germline): SGHKS, YYEKEE (reference sequence). The CDR3 DNA reads TGTGCCAGCAGCCTATGGACTAGCAGCTCCTACAATGAGCAGTTCTTC. Its translation: CASSLWTSSSYNEQFF.

The chain uses TRBV11-3 and TRBJ2-3, with D possibly TRBD1 on 5 matching bases. Germline CDR1 and CDR2: SGHNT and YENEEA. The CDR3 consists of 14 residues. The ends were cut back, 3 bases at V and 5 bases at J, with 12 bases in the middle. Here the CDR3 reads CASSFVGRVDTQYF. CDR3 in DNA: TGTGCCAGCAGCTTTGTGGGCAGGGTAGATACGCAGTATTTT.